This T cell receptor (beta chain) derives from a study of blood T cells in healthy people across ages. Germline CDR1 is MDHEN and CDR2 is SYDVKM. Trimming cost V 8 bases and J 0 bases, with 7 bases left between them. The CDR3 is 13 residues long. A J-beta primer mix and a sample-barcoded 5' primer were used in a second PCR of roughly 6 to 11 cycles. MiXCR, applied by TCRdb to the 5' RACE reads, yields one record per CDR3 protein. The sample carries 750,000 to 850,000 distinct CDR3 sequences, roughly 25% recorded once. The same data also contributed to another study, on T cells of mothers and their children. In that study: There was no detection of any persistent microchimeric T cell clones.

This chain connects TRBV28 to TRBJ1-4, with D hard to call. The sample consisted of blood. This clonotype was sampled from a boy aged 10-17 years in good health. CDR3 protein: CASGRATNEKLFF. As DNA, the CDR3 is TGTGCCAGCGGTCGCGCAACTAATGAAAAACTGTTTTTT.